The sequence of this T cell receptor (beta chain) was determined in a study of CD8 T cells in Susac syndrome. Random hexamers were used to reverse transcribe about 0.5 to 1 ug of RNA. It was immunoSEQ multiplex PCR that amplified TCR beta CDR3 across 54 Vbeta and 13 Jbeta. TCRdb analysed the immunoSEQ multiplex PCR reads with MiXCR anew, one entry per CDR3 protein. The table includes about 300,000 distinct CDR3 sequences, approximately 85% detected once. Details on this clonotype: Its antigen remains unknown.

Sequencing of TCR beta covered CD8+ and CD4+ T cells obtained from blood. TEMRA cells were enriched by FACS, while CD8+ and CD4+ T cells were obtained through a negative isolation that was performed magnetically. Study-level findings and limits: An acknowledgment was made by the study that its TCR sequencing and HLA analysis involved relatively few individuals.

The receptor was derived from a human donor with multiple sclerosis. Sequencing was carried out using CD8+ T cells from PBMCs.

The CDR3 region has the DNA TGTGCCAGCAGTTATCGCTCGGGACTAGCGGTTAGCACAGATACGCAGTATTTT. It is translated as CASSYRSGLAVSTDTQYF. The V and J genes are TRBV6-2 or TRBV6-3 and TRBJ2-3, with 11 bases aligning to TRBD2. Trimming at V came to 3 bases and at J to 0 bases, leaving 8 bases not matched to a gene. Germline V gene sequence: CDR1 MNHEY, CDR2 SVGEGT. The CDR3 is 18 residues long.